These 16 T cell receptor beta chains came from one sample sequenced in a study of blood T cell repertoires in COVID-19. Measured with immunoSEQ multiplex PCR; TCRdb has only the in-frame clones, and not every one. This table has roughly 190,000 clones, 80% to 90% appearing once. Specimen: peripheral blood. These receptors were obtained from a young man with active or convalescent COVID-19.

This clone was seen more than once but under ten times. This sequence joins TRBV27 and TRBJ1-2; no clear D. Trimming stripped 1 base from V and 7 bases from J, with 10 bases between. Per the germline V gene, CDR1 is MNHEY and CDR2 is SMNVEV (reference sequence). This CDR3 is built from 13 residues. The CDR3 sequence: CASSLFYNGGYTF. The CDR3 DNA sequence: TGTGCCAGCAGTTTATTCTATAACGGTGGCTACACCTTC.

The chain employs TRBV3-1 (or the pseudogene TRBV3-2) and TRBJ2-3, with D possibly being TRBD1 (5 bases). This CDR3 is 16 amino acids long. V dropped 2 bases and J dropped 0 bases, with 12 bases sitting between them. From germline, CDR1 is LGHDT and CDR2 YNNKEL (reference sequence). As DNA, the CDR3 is TGTGCCAGCAGCCAAAAGGGGTTGACTAGCACAGATACGCAGTATTTT. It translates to CASSQKGLTSTDTQYF.

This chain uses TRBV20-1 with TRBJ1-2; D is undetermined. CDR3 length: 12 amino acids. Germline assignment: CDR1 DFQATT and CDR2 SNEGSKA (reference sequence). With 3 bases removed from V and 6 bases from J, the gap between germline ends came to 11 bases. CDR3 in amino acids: CSASQQAHGYTF. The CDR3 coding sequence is TGCAGTGCTAGTCAGCAGGCCCATGGCTACACCTTC.

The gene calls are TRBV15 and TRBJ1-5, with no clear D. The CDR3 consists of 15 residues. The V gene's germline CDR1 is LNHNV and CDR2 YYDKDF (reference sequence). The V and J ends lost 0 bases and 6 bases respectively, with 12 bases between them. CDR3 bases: TGTGCCACCAGCAGAGATCTCTCGGTGGTTCAGCCCCAGCATTTT. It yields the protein CATSRDLSVVQPQHF.

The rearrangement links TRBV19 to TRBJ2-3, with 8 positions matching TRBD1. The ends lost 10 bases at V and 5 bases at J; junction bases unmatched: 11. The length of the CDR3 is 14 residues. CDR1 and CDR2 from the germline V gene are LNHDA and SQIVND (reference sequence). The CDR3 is CATRSGQGQDTQYF. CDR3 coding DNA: TGTGCCACAAGATCTGGACAGGGACAAGATACGCAGTATTTT.

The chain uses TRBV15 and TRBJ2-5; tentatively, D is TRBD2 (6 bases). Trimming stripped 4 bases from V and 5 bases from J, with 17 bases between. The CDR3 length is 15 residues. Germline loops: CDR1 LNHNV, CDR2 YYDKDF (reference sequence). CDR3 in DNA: TGTGCCACCAGCATACAATCATGGGGGGAGGAGACCCAGTACTTC. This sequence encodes CATSIQSWGEETQYF.

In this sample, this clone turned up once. The CDR3 region is CASSFSGGEQYV. The CDR3 DNA reads TGTGCCAGCAGCTTTAGCGGGGGCGAGCAGTACGTC. The chain employs TRBV11-1 and TRBJ2-7, with TRBD2 identical over 9 bases. Per germline, CDR1 SGHAT and CDR2 FQDESV (reference sequence). The V segment lost 3 bases and the J segment 6 bases; nucleotides outside the gene matches: 0. The CDR3 is 12 amino acids.

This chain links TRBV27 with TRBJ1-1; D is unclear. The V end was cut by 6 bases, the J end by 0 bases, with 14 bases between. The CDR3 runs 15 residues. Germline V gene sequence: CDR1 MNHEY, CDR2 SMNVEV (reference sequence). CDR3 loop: CASSLGLKMNTEAFF. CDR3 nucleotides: TGTGCCAGCAGCCTCGGACTCAAGATGAACACTGAAGCTTTCTTT.

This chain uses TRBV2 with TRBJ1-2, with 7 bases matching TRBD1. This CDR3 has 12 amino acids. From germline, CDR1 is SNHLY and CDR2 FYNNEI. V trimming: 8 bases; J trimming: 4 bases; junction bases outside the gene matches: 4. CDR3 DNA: TGTGCCAGCCGGGACAGTCCCTATGGCTACACCTTC. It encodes CASRDSPYGYTF.

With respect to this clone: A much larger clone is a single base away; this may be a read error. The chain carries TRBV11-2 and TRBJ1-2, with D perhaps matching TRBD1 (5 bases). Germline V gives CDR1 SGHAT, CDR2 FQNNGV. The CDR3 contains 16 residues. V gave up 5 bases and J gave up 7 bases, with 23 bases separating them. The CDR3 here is CASSIIWDPQRGGYTF. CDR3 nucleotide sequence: TGTGCCAGCAGCATCATTTGGGACCCTCAGCGGGGTGGCTACACCTTC.

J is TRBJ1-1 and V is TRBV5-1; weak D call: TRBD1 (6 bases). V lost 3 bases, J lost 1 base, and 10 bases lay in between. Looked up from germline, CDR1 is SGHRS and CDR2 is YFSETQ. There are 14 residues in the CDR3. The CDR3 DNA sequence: TGCGCCAGCAGCTCGTCAGGGGCGAACACTGAAGCTTTCTTT. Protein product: CASSSSGANTEAFF.

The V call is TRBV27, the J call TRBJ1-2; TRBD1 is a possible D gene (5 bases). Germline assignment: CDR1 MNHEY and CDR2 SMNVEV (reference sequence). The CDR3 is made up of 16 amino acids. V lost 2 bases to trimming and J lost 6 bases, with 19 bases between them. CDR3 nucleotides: TGTGCCAGCAGTTTAGGTTGGGGCAAGCTAGAAAATGGCTACACCTTC. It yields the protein CASSLGWGKLENGYTF.

The CDR3 reads CASSQLVQGNGYTF. In DNA, the CDR3 is TGTGCCAGCAGCCAACTTGTCCAGGGTAATGGCTACACCTTC. The chain is built from TRBV3-1 (or the pseudogene TRBV3-2) and TRBJ1-2, with D possibly TRBD1 on 5 matching bases. Germline CDR1 reads LGHDT; CDR2 reads YNNKEL (reference sequence). Trimming shortened V by 2 bases and J by 6 bases, and 13 bases separated the two germline ends. The CDR3 has 14 residues.

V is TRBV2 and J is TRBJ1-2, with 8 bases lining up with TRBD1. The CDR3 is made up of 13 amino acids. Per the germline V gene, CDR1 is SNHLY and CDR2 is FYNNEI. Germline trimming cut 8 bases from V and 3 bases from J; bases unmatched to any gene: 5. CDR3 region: CASGEDRDYGYTF. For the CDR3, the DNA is TGTGCCAGCGGAGAGGACAGGGACTATGGCTACACCTTC.

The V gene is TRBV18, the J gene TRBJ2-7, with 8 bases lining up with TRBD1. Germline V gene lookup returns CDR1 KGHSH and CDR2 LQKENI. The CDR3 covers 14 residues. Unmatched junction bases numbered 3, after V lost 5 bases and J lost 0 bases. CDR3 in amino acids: CASSAGTGSYEQYV. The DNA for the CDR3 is TGTGCCAGCTCAGCCGGGACAGGCTCCTACGAGCAGTACGTC.

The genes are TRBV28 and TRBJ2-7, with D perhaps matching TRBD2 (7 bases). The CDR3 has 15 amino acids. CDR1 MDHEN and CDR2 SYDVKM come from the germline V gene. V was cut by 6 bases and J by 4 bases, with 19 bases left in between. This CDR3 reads CASSPPVGGGYEQYV. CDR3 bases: TGTGCCAGCAGCCCCCCTGTAGGGGGGGGGTACGAGCAGTACGTC.